This T cell receptor beta chain was recovered during a study of T cells after yellow fever vaccination. The ends were cut back, 1 base at V and 6 bases at J, with 15 bases in the middle. The CDR3 is made up of 15 amino acids. The germline gives CDR1 SGHTA, CDR2 FQGTGA. This clonotype has just a few counts. What it binds is unknown. TCRdb used MiXCR to reprocess the 5' RACE reads, holding one entry per CDR3 protein. The sample holds hundreds of thousands of distinct CDR3 sequences, roughly 7.5% seen once. General study results and limits: Primary-vaccination clones mostly resurfaced post-booster (approximately 96% CD4, roughly 87% CD8).

This TCR came from a man aged 18-30 years who received the YFV17D yellow fever vaccine. The chain uses TRBV7-3 and TRBJ1-2; a weak D match, TRBD1 (6 bases). Here the sequenced sample was PBMCs, taken more than 40 days after the first yellow fever vaccination. The CDR3 loop is CASSLSIRGGDGYTF. CDR3 DNA: TGTGCCAGCAGCTTAAGTATCAGGGGCGGCGATGGCTACACCTTC.